The clone carrying this TCR beta chain was seen repeatedly, ten times or more. Its target is not known. Naive CD8 library inputs spanned 20,000 to 1,000,000 sorted cells and 10%, 30% or 50% RNA. The data stem from a study of molecular identifiers for immune sequencing clone quantification. Findings and caveats of the study: Whereas clones above 20 RNA copies held under 1% of naive-cell molecules, they held over 98% of effector molecules. The study reportedly detected spiked Jurkat TCR RNA from one cell among around 1 million naive cells.

Methods described previously, with TCR primers listed, were used for bulk TCR libraries. TCRdb ran MiXCR on the PCR reads and lists one entry per CDR3 protein. The sample gives hundreds of thousands of distinct CDR3 sequences, about 22% of which show up once; about 0.79% is in the top ten. The CDR3 loop spans 16 amino acids. The V segment lost 5 bases and the J segment 0 bases; nucleotides outside the gene matches: 7. Germline V gene sequence: CDR1 MNHEY, CDR2 SMNVEV (reference sequence). The TCR originated in a human donor in good health. Some libraries in this study had Jurkat cell RNA spiked in. The source material was naive CD8+ T cells from blood, with Jurkat cell RNA spiked in. Subset denoted: FACS-sorted CD8+CD4-CCR7+CD45RA+ naive T cells. The V call is TRBV27, the J call TRBJ2-4, with 7 bases matching TRBD1. CDR3 loop: CASSLGTAIAKNIQYF. DNA for the CDR3: TGTGCCAGCAGTCTTGGGACAGCTATAGCCAAAAACATTCAGTACTTC.